The next 6 T cell receptor beta chains were all read from a single sample in a study of graft-versus-host responses after intestinal transplantation. Generated by immunoSEQ multiplex PCR, the TCRdb table keeps only in-frame clones and is missing some. The profile shows fewer than 20,000 clones, more than 85% of them singletons. The source was PBMCs, collected 23 days after intestinal transplant. The receptors were sampled from a human patient who received an intestinal transplant, so some T cells may come from the graft donor.

The chain links TRBV5-1 to TRBJ2-7; 12 bases line up with TRBD2. The CDR3 runs 15 residues. Germline CDR1 reads SGHRS; CDR2 reads YFSETQ. Losses at the gene ends were 0 bases for V and 4 bases for J; bases not matched to a gene: 2. Written as DNA, the CDR3 is TGCGCCAGCAGCTTGGAAGGGACTAGCGGGTACGAGCAGTACTTC. It encodes CASSLEGTSGYEQYF.

The rearrangement uses TRBV7-3 and TRBJ2-3; 7 bases agree with TRBD2. CDR1 is SGHTA and CDR2 is FQGTGA in the germline V gene. The trim removed 8 bases at V and 0 bases at J, leaving 17 bases unmatched. The CDR3 is 18 residues long. The CDR3 DNA reads TGTGCCAGCTCAGCGGGACCCCCGCACCCTTCTAGCACAGATACGCAGTATTTT. Protein sequence: CASSAGPPHPSSTDTQYF.

Comments on this clone: The sample carries other DNA sequences with the same CDR3. In nucleotides, the CDR3 is TGTGCCAGCAGTTTAGGTTACGAGCAGTACTTC. Translated, it gives CASSLGYEQYF. The chain is built from TRBV27 and TRBJ2-7; D is unresolved. The ends were cut back, 2 bases at V and 4 bases at J, with 3 bases in the middle. Germline-derived CDR1 and CDR2 are MNHEY and SMNVEV (reference sequence). This CDR3 is built from 11 residues.

This clone has only one observation. This rearrangement joins TRBV28 to TRBJ2-7; 8 bases agree with TRBD2. With V trimmed by 6 bases and J by 9 bases, 10 bases remained unmatched. From germline, CDR1 is MDHEN and CDR2 SYDVKM. There are 13 residues in the CDR3. This CDR3 is CASRPGLEWGQYF. The DNA for the CDR3 is TGTGCCAGCAGACCGGGACTAGAGTGGGGGCAGTACTTC.

This chain connects TRBV10-3 to TRBJ2-3, with TRBD2 identical over 11 bases. Germline CDR1 is ENHRY and CDR2 is SYGVKD. V was clipped by 0 bases and J by 4 bases; unmatched bases: 3. The CDR3 is 16 amino acids. This chain's CDR3 is CAISESTSGSSDTQYF. CDR3 DNA sequence: TGTGCCATCAGTGAGTCAACTAGCGGGAGCTCAGATACGCAGTATTTT.

The chain couples TRBV5-6 to TRBJ2-5, with TRBD2 matching over 7 bases. This CDR3 spans 15 amino acids. Trimming took 4 bases from V and 5 from J; bases not matched to a gene: 11. Germline assignment: CDR1 SGHDT and CDR2 YYEEEE. CDR3 amino acids: CASSTTTSVAETQYF. In nucleotides, the CDR3 is TGTGCCAGCAGCACCACCACTAGCGTCGCGGAGACCCAGTACTTC.